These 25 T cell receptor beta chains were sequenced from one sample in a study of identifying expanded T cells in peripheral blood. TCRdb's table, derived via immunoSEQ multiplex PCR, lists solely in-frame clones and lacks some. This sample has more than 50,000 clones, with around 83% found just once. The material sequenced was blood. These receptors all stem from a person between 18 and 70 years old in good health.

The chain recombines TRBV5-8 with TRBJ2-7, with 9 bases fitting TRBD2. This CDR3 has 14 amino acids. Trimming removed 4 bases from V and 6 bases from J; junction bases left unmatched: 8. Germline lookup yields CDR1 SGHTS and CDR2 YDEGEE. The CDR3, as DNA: TGTGCCAGCAGCACACTAGCGGGCAGTTCCGAGCAGTACTTC. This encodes CASSTLAGSSEQYF.

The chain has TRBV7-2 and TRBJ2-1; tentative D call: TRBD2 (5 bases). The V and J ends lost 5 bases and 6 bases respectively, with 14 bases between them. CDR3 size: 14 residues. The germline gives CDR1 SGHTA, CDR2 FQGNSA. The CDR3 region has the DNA TGTGCCAGCAGCGTAAAGGTCGGGGTCAATGAGCAGTTCTTC. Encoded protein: CASSVKVGVNEQFF.

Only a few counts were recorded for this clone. The CDR3 is CASSLDRRLAGEQFF. CDR3 bases: TGCGCCAGCAGCTTGGATAGACGGCTAGCGGGAGAGCAGTTCTTC. The rearrangement links TRBV5-1 to TRBJ2-1; 9 positions match TRBD2. The CDR3 consists of 15 residues. The J segment lost 10 bases and the V segment lost 0 bases, leaving 8 bases of the junction unmatched. Germline CDR1 is SGHRS and CDR2 is YFSETQ.

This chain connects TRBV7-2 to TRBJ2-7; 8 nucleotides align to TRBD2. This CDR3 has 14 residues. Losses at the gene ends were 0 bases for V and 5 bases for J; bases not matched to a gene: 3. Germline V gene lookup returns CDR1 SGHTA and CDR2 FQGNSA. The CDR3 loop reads CASSLAAGANEQYF. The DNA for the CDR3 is TGTGCCAGCAGCTTAGCAGCGGGAGCGAACGAGCAGTACTTC.

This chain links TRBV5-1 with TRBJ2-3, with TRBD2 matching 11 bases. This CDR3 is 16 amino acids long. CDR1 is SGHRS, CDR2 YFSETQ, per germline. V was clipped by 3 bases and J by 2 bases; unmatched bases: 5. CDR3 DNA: TGCGCCAGCAGCTCGGGACTAGCGGTGATCACAGATACGCAGTATTTT. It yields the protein CASSSGLAVITDTQYF. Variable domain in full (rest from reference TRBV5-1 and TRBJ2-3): KAGVTQTPRYLIKTRGQQVTLSCSPISGHRSVSWYQQTPGQGLQFLFEYFSETQRNKGNFPGRFSGRQFSNSRSEMNVSTLELGDSALYLCASSSGLAVITDTQYFGPGTRLTVL.

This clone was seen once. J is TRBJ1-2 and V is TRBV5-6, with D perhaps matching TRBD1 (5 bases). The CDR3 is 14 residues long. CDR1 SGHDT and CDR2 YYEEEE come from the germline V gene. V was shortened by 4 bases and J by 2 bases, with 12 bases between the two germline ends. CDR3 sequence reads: CASSPQGSNYGYTF. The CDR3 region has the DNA TGTGCCAGCAGCCCCCAGGGATCAAACTATGGCTACACCTTC.

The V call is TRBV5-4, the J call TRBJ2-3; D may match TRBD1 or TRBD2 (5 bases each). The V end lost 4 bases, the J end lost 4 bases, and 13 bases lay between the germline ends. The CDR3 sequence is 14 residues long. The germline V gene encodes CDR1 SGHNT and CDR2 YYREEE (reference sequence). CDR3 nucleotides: TGTGCCAGCAGCCTCTTAACGGGGCCAGATACGCAGTATTTT. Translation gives CASSLLTGPDTQYF. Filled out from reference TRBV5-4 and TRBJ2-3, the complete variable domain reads ETGVTQSPTHLIKTRGQQVTLRCSSQSGHNTVSWYQQALGQGPQFIFQYYREEENGRGNFPPRFSGLQFPNYSSELNVNALELDDSALYLCASSLLTGPDTQYFGPGTRLTVL.

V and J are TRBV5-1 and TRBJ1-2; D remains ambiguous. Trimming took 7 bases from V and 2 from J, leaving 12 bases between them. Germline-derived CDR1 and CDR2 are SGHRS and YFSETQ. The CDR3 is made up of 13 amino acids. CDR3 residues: CASSQDGNYGYTF. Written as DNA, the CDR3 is TGCGCCAGCTCCCAAGACGGAAACTATGGCTACACCTTC.

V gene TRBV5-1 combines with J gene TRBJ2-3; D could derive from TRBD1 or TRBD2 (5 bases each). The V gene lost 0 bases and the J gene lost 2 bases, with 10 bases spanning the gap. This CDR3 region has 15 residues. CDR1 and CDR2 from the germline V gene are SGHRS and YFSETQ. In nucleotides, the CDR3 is TGCGCCAGCAGCTTGGGAAGGGACGCCACAGATACGCAGTATTTT. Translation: CASSLGRDATDTQYF.

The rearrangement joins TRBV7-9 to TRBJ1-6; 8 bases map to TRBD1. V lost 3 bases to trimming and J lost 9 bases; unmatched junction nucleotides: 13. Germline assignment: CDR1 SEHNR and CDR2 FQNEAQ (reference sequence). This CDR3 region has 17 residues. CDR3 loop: CASSFTQVTGAISPLHF. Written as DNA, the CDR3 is TGTGCCAGCAGCTTTACACAGGTGACAGGGGCAATTTCACCCCTCCACTTT. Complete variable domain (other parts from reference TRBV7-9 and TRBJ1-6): DTGVSQNPRHKITKRGQNVTFRCDPISEHNRLYWYRQTLGQGPEFLTYFQNEAQLEKSRLLSDRFSAERPKGSFSTLEIQRTEQGDSAMYLCASSFTQVTGAISPLHFGNGTRLTVT.

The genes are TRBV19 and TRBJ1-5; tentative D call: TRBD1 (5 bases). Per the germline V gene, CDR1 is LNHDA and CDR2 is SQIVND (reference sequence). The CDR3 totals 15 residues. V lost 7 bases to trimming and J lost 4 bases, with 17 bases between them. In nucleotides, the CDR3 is TGTGCCAGTAAGGGAGAGTTGGGGGGGAATCAGCCCCAGCATTTT. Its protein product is CASKGELGGNQPQHF.

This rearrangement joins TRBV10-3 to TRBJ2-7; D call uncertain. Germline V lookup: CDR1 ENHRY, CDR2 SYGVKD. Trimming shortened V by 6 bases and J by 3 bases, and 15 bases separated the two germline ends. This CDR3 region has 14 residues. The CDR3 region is CAIRVRSSSYEQYF. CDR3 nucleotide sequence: TGTGCCATCAGAGTGCGCTCCAGTAGCTACGAGCAGTACTTC.

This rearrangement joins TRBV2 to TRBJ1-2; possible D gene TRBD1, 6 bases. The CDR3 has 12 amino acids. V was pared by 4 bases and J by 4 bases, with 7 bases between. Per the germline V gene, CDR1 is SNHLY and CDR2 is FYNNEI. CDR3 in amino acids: CASSGTVYGYTF. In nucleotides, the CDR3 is TGTGCCAGCAGTGGGACAGTCTATGGCTACACCTTC.

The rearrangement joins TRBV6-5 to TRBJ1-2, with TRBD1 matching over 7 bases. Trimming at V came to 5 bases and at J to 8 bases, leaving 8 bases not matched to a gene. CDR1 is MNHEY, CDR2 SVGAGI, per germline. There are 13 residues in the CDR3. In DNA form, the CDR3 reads TGTGCCAGCAGTCCACAGGGGAAGGGCGGCTACACCTTC. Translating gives CASSPQGKGGYTF.

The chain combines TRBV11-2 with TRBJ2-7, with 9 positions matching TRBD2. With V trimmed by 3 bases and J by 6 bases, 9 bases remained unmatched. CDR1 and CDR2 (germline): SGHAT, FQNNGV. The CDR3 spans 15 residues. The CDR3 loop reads CASSLAGLAESEQYF. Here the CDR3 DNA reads TGTGCCAGCAGCTTGGCGGGACTAGCTGAATCCGAGCAGTACTTC.

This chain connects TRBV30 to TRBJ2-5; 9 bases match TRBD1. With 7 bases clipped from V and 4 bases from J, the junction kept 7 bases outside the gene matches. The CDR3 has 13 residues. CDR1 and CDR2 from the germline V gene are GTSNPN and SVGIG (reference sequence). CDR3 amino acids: CASGQGGGETQYF. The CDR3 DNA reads TGTGCCTCGGGACAGGGAGGGGGAGAGACCCAGTACTTC. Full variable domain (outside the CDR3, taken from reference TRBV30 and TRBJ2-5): SQTIHQWPATLVQPVGSPLSLECTVEGTSNPNLYWYRQAAGRGLQLLFYSVGIGQISSEVPQNLSASRPQDRQFILSSKKLLLSDSGFYLCASGQGGGETQYFGPGTRLLVL.

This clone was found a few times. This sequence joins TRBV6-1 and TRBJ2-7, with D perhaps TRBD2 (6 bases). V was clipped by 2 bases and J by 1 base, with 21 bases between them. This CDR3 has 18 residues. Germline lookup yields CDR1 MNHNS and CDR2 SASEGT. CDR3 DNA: TGTGCCAGCAGTGAACTTGGAGGGACGGTTCTCGTTTCCTACGAGCAGTACGTC. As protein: CASSELGGTVLVSYEQYV.

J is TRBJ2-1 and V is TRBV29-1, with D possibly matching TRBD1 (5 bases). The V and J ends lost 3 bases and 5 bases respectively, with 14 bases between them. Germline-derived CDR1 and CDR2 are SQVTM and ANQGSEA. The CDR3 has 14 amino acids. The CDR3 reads CSVEWAGKHNEQFF. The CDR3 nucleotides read TGCAGCGTTGAGTGGGCAGGGAAACACAATGAGCAGTTCTTC.

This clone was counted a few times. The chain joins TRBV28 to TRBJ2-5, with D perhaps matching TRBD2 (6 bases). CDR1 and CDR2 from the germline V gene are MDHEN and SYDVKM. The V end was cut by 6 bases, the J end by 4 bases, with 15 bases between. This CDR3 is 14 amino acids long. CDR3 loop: CASRPWDSRETQYF. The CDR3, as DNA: TGTGCCAGCAGACCCTGGGACTCAAGAGAGACCCAGTACTTC.

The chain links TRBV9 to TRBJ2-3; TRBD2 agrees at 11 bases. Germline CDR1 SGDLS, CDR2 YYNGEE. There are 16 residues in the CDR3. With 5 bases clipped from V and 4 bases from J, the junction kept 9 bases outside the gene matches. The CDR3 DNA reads TGTGCCAGCAGTCTTAGCGGGGGGGCTACCGCAGATACGCAGTATTTT. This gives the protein CASSLSGGATADTQYF.

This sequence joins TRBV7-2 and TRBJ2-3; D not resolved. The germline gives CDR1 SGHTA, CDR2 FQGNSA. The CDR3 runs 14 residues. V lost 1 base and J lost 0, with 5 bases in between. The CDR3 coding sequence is TGTGCCAGCAGCTTAGGGCGGAGCACAGATACGCAGTATTTT. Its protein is CASSLGRSTDTQYF.

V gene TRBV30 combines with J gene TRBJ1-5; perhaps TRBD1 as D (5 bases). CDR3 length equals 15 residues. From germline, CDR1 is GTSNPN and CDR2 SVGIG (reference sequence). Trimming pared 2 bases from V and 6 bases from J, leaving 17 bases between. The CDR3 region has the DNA TGTGCCTGGAGTCCCAGGGCCGGCCAGGGTCAGCCCCAGCATTTT. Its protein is CAWSPRAGQGQPQHF.

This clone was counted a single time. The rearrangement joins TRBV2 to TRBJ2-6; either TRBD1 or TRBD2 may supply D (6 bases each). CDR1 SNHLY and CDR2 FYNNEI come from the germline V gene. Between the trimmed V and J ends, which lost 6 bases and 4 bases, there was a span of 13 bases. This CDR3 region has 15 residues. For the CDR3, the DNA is TGTGCCAGCAGGCCCTCGGGGGCCGGGGCCAACGTCCTGACTTTC. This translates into CASRPSGAGANVLTF.

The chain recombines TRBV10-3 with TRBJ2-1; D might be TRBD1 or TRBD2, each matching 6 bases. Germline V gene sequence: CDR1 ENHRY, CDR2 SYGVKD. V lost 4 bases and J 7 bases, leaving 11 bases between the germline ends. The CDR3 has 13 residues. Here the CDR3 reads CAISGRGANEQFF. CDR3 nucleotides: TGTGCCATCAGTGGTAGGGGGGCGAATGAGCAGTTCTTC.

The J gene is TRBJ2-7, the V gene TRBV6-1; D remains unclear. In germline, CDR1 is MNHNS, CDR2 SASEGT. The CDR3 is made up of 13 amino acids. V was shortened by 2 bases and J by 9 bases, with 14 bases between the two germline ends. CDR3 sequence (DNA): TGTGCCAGCAGTGAAAATAGGGTGGCAGGGCAGTACGTC. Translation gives CASSENRVAGQYV.